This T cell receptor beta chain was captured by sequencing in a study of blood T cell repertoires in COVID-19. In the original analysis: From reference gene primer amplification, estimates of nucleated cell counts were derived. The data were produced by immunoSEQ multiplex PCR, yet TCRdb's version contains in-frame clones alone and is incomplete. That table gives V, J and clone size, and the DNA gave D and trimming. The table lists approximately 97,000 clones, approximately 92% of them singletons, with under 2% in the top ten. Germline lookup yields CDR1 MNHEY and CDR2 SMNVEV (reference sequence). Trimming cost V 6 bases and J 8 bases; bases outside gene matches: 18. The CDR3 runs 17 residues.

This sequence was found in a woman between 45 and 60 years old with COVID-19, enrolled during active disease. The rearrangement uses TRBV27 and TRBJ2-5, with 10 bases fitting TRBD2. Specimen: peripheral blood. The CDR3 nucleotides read TGTGCCAGCAGCCCCACGGCCTTCAGCGGGGGGGTGGAAACCCAGTACTTC. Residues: CASSPTAFSGGVETQYF.